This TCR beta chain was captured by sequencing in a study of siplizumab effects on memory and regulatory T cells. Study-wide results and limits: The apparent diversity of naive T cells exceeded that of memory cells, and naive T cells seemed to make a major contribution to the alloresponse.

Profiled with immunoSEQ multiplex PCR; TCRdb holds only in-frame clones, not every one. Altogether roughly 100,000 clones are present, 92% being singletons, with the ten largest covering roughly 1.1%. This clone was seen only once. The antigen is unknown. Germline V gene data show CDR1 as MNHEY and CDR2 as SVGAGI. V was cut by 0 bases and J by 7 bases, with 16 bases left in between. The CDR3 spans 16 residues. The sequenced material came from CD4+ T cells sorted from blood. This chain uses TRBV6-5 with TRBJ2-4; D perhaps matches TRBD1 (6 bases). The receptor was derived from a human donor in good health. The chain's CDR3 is CASSYSNRESYNIQYF. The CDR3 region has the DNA TGTGCCAGCAGTTACTCGAACAGGGAGAGCTATAACATTCAGTACTTC.